This T cell receptor beta chain was sequenced for a study of CD8 T cells in ankylosing spondylitis. General study results and limits: Previous work reported some of these motif variants in the synovial fluid and blood of reactive arthritis. In ankylosing spondylitis blood, a motif of seven or eight highly homologous TCR beta variants appeared characteristic. Matched ankylosing spondylitis synovial fluid reportedly showed significant enrichment of disease-linked clones.

This clonotype was detected many times. Its antigen is still unknown. Germline V gene sequence: CDR1 SGDLS, CDR2 YYNGEE. The length of the CDR3 is 15 residues. Trimming left V 0 bases short and J 7 bases short, with 13 bases between. TCRdb redid the calling of the 5' RACE reads with MiXCR, one entry per CDR3 protein. There are roughly 220,000 distinct CDR3 sequences in the sample; over 9.5% occur only once, and under 25% lies in the top ten. The gene calls are TRBV9 and TRBJ1-4; tentatively, D is TRBD1 (5 bases). This receptor was obtained from a male donor with ankylosing spondylitis or in good health (not recorded which). The sequenced sample was blood, either unsorted or a sorted T cell fraction (not recorded which). The CDR3 here is CASSVDGTGSEKLFF. CDR3 in DNA: TGTGCCAGCAGCGTAGATGGGACCGGGAGTGAAAAACTGTTTTTT.